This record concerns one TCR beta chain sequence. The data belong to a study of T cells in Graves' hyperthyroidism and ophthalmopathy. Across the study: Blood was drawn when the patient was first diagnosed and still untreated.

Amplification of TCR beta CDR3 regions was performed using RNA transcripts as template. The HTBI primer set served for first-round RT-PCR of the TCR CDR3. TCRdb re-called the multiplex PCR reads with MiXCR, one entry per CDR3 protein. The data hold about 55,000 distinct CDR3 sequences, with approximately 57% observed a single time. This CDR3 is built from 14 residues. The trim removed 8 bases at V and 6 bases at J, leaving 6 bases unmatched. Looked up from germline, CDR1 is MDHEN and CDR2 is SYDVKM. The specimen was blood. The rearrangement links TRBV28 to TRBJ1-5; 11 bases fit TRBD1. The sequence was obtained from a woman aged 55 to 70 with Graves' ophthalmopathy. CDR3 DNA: TGTGCCAGCCAGGGGGACAGGGGGAGTCAGCCCCAGCATTTT. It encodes CASQGDRGSQPQHF.